The clone carrying this T cell receptor (beta chain) appeared many times. Between the trimmed V and J ends, which lost 5 bases and 6 bases, there was a span of 20 bases. The CDR3 consists of 15 residues. Germline V lookup: CDR1 MNHEY, CDR2 SVGAGI. MiXCR, applied by TCRdb to the RT-PCR reads, yields one record per CDR3 protein. The data hold hundreds of thousands of distinct CDR3 sequences, with approximately 15% observed a single time. The sequenced sample was memory CD4+ T cells from blood. V gene TRBV6-5 combines with J gene TRBJ2-7, with D perhaps TRBD1 or TRBD2 (6 bases each). This receptor was taken from a female donor in good health, serving as a healthy control. CDR3 in amino acids: CASSRAGGTMGEQYF. The CDR3 nucleotides are TGTGCCAGCAGTCGAGCCGGGGGCACAATGGGCGAGCAGTACTTC.